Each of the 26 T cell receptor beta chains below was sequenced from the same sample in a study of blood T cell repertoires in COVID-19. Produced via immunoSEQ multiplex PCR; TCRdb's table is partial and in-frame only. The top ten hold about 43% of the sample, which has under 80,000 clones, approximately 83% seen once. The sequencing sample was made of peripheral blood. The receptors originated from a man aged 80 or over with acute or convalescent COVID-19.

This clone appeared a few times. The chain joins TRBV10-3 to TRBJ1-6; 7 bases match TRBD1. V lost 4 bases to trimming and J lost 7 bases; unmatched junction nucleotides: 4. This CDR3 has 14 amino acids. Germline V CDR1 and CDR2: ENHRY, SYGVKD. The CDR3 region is CAISAGGGNSPLHF. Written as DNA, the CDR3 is TGTGCCATCAGTGCAGGGGGAGGAAATTCACCCCTCCACTTT.

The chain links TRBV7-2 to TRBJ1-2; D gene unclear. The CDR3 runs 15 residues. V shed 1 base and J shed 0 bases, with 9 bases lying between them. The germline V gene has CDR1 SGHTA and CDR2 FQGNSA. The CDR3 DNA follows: TGTGCCAGCAGCTTAGAGAGTGTAGCTAACTATGGCTACACCTTC. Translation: CASSLESVANYGYTF.

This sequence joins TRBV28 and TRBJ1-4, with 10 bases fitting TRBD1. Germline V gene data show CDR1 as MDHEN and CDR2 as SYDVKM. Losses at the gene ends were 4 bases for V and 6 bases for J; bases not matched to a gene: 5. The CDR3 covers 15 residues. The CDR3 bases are TGTGCCAGCAGTTCGCCGACAGGGGGCTATGAAAAACTGTTTTTT. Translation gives CASSSPTGGYEKLFF.

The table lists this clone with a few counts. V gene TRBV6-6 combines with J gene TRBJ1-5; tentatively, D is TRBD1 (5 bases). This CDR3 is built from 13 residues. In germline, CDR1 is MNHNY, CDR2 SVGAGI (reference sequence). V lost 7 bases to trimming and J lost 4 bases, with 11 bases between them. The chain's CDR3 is CASTTGFNQPQHF. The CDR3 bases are TGTGCCAGCACCACAGGATTTAATCAGCCCCAGCATTTT.

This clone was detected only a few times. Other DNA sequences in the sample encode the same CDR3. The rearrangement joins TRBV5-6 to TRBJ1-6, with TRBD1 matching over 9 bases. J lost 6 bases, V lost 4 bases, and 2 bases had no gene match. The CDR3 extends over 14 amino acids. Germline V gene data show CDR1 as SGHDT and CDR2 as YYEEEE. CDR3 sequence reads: CASSPDRGNSPLHF. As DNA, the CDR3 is TGTGCCAGCAGCCCGGACAGGGGTAATTCACCCCTCCACTTT.

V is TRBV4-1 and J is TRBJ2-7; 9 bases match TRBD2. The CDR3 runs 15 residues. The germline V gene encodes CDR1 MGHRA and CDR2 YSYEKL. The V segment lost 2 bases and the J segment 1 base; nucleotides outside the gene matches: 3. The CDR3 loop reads CASSQPTSGSYEQYF. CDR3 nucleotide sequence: TGCGCCAGCAGCCAACCGACTAGCGGATCCTACGAGCAGTACTTC.

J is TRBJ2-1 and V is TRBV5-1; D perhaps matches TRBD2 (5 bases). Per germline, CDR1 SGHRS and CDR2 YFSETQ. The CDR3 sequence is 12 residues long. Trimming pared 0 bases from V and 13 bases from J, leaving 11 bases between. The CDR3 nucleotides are TGCGCCAGCAGCTTGGCACTAGAAGATCAGTTCTTC. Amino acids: CASSLALEDQFF.

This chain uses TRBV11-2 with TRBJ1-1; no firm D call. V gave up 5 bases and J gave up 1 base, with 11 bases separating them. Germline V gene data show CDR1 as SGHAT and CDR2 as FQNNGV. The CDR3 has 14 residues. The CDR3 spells CASSQDLRNTEAFF. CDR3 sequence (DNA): TGTGCCAGCAGCCAGGACTTAAGGAACACTGAAGCTTTCTTT. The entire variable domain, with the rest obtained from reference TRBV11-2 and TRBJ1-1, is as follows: EAGVAQSPRYKIIEKRQSVAFWCNPISGHATLYWYQQILGQGPKLLIQFQNNGVVDDSQLPKDRFSAERLKGVDSTLKIQPAKLEDSAVYLCASSQDLRNTEAFFGQGTRLTVV.

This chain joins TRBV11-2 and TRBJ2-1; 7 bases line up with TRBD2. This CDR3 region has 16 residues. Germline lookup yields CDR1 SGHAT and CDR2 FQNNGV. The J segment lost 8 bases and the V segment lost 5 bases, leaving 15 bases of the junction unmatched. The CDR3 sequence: CASSQASGGRLHEQFF. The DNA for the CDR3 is TGTGCCAGCAGCCAAGCAAGTGGCGGGAGATTACATGAGCAGTTCTTC. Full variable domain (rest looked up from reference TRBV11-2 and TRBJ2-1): EAGVAQSPRYKIIEKRQSVAFWCNPISGHATLYWYQQILGQGPKLLIQFQNNGVVDDSQLPKDRFSAERLKGVDSTLKIQPAKLEDSAVYLCASSQASGGRLHEQFFGPGTRLTVL.

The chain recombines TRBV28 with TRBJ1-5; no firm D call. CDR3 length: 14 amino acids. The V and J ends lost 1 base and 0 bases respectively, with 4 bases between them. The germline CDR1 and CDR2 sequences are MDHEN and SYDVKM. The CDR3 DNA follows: TGTGCCAGCAGTTTATCTCTTAGCAATCAGCCCCAGCATTTT. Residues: CASSLSLSNQPQHF.

The DNA of the CDR3 is TGTGCCAGTAGTACACAGGGGGCTAATGAAAAACTGTTTTTT. It codes for CASSTQGANEKLFF. This chain joins TRBV19 and TRBJ1-4, with 8 nucleotides matching TRBD1. Trimming at V came to 4 bases and at J to 3 bases, leaving 1 base not matched to a gene. The CDR3 is 14 residues long. Germline CDR1 reads LNHDA; CDR2 reads SQIVND (reference sequence).

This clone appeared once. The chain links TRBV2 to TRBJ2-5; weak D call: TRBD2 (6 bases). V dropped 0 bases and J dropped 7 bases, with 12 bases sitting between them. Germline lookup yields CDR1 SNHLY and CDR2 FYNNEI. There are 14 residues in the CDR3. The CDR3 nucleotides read TGTGCCAGCAGTGAAGCTGGGCGGAGGGGGACCCAGTACTTC. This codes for CASSEAGRRGTQYF.

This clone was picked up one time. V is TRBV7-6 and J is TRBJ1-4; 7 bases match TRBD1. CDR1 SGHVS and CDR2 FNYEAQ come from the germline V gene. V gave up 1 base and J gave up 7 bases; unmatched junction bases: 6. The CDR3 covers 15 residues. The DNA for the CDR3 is TGTGCCAGCAGCTTAGTGGCAGGGGGTTTTGAAAAACTGTTTTTT. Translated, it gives CASSLVAGGFEKLFF.

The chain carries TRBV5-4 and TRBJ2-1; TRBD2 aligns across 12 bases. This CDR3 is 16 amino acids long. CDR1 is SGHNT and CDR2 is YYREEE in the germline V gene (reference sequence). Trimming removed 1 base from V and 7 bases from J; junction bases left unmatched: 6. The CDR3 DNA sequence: TGTGCCAGCAGCTTGTCGCTAGCGGGAGGGGGGAATGAGCAGTTCTTC. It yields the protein CASSLSLAGGGNEQFF.

The CDR3 sequence: CASSRPTGFTEAFF. For the CDR3, the DNA is TGTGCCAGCAGTCGTCCGACAGGGTTCACTGAAGCTTTCTTT. The chain joins TRBV6-2 or TRBV6-3 to TRBJ1-1; 7 bases align to TRBD1. V shed 5 bases, J shed 4 bases, and the junction held 7 bases outside the gene matches. In germline, CDR1 is MNHEY, CDR2 SVGEGT. This CDR3 is built from 14 residues.

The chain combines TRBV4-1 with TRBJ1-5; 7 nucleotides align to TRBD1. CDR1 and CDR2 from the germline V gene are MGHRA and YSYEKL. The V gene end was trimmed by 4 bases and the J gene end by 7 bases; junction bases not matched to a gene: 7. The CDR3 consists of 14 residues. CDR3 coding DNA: TGCGCCAGCAGCCCTTACAGGGGCGCCCAGCCCCAGCATTTT. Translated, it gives CASSPYRGAQPQHF.

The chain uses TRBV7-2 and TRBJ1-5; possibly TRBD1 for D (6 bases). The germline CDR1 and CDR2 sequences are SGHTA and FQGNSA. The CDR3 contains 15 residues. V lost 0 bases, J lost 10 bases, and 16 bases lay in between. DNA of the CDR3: TGTGCCAGCAGCTTAGCCGGGCAGGGGTCAACTCCCCAGCATTTT. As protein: CASSLAGQGSTPQHF.

The CDR3 region has the DNA TGCAGCGTTCAGGTGGGCTACGAGCAGTACTTC. Translation: CSVQVGYEQYF. V gene TRBV29-1 combines with J gene TRBJ2-7, with D hard to call. CDR1 is SQVTM and CDR2 is ANQGSEA in the germline V gene. V was trimmed by 5 bases and J by 3 bases, leaving 8 bases between them. The CDR3 length is 11 residues.

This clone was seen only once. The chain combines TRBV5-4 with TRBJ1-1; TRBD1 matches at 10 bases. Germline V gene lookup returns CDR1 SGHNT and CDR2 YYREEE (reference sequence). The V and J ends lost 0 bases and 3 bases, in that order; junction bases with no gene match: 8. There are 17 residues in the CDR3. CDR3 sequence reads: CASSLVPGTGVHTEAFF. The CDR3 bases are TGTGCCAGCAGCTTGGTACCCGGGACAGGGGTTCACACTGAAGCTTTCTTT.

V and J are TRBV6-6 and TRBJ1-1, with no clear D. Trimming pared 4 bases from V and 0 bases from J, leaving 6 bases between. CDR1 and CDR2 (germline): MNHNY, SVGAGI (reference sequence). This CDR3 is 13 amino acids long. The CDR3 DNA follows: TGTGCCAGCAGTTTGAGGATGAACACTGAAGCTTTCTTT. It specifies CASSLRMNTEAFF.

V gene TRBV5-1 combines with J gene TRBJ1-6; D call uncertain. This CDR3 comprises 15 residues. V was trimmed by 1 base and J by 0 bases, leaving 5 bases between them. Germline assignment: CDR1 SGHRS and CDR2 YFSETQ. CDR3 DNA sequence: TGCGCCAGCAGCTTGCCCGGCTCCTATAATTCACCCCTCCACTTT. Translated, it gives CASSLPGSYNSPLHF.

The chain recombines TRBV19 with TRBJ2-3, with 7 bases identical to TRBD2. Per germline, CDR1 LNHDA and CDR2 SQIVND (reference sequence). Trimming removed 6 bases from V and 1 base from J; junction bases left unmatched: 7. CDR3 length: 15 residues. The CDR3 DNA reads TGTGCCAGTAGGAATCTAGCGGTGCGCACAGATACGCAGTATTTT. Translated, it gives CASRNLAVRTDTQYF.

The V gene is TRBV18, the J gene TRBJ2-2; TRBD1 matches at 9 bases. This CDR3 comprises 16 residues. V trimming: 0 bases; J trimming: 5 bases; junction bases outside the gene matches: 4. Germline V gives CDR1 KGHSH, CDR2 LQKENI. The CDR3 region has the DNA TGTGCCAGCTCACCACCCTCGACAGGGGGGACCGGGGAGCTGTTTTTT. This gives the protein CASSPPSTGGTGELFF.

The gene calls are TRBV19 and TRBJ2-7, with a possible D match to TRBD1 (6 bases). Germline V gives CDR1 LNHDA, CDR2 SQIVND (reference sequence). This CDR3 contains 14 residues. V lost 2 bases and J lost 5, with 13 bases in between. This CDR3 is CASSIWAGANEQYF. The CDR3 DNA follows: TGTGCCAGTAGTATATGGGCAGGGGCCAACGAGCAGTACTTC. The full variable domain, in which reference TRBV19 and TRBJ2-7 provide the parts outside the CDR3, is DGGITQSPKYLFRKEGQNVTLSCEQNLNHDAMYWYRQDPGQGLRLIYYSQIVNDFQKGDIAEGYSVSREKKESFPLTVTSAQKNPTAFYLCASSIWAGANEQYFGPGTRLTVT.

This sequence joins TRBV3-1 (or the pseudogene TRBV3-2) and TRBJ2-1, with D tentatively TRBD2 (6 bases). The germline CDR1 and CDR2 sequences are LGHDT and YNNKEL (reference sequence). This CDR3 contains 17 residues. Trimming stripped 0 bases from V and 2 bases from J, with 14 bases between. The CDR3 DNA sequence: TGTGCCAGCAGCCAAGAAAGAGGCGGGGCCACCTACAATGAGCAGTTCTTC. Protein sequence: CASSQERGGATYNEQFF.

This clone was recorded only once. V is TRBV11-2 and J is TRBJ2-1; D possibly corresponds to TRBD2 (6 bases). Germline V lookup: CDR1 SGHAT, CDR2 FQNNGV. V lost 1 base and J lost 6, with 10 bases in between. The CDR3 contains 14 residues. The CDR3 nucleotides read TGTGCCAGCAGCTTAGTTCAACTAGCCAATGAGCAGTTCTTC. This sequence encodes CASSLVQLANEQFF.